This T cell receptor beta chain originates from a study of beta chain features in type 1 diabetes. As for the study in general: Sorted cells examined across all samples numbered around 100 million.

The germline CDR1 and CDR2 sequences are PRHDT and FYEKMQ (reference sequence). The CDR3 spans 14 residues. Germline trimming cut 3 bases from V and 6 bases from J; bases unmatched to any gene: 4. This clone has only a few counts. Antigen unknown. Notes on the study in general: Compared to healthy donors, patients appeared to have naive, central memory and Treg TCRB repertoires that were more alike. Individuals with type 1 diabetes displayed fewer insertions and more deletions at VDJ junctions. Sequencing of cDNA might inflate the share of cells that strongly express TCR.

Of the isolated RNA, all was reverse transcribed, and so the sequenced material was expressed TCRB transcripts. Clones were read by immunoSEQ multiplex PCR, and TCRdb kept only the in-frame ones, dropping some. Of over 350,000 clones in the sample, about 16% were seen once. This sequence originates from a woman in her late teens or twenties in good health. The material sequenced was naive CD4+ T cells from blood. This chain uses TRBV13 with TRBJ1-5; 8 bases align to TRBD1. Written as DNA, the CDR3 is TGTGCCAGCAGCTTGGGGGGGACAGGTCAGCCCCAGCATTTT. Translated: CASSLGGTGQPQHF.